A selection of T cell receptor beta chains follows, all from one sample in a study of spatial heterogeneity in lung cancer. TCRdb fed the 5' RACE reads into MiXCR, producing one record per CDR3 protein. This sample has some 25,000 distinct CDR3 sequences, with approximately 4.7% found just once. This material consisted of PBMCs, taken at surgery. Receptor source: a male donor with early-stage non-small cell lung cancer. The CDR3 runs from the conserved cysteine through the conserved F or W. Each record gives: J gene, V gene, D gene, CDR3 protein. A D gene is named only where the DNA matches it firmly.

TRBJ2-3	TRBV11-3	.	CASSLGGLSTDTQYF
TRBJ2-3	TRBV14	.	CASRRTSTDTQYF
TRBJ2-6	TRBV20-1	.	CSARDSFSGANVLTF
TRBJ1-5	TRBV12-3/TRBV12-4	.	CASSSQGSNQPQHF
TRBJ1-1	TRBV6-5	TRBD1	CASSRDRGSEAFF
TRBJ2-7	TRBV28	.	CASSYGVSYEQYF
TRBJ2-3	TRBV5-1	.	CASSLFGQTDTQYF
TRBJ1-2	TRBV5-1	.	CASRLEGYGYTF
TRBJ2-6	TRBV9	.	CASSPQGAGANVLTF
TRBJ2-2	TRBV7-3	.	CASSPLPPGELFF
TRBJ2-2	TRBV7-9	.	CASSLGQAVTGELFF
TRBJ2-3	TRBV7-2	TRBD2	CASSSGLAGYTDTQYF
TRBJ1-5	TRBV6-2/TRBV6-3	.	CASSYTNTGAGGPQHF
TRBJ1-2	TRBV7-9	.	CASSRGGGQSYGYTF
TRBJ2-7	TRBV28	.	CASTAGTPSYEQYF
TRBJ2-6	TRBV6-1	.	CASSDRGAGANVLTF
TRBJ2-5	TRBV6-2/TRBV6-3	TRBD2	CASSAPLAGKETQYF
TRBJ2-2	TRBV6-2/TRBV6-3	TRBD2	CAISGTSGSGELFF
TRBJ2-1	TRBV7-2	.	CASSLRGSGYNEQFF
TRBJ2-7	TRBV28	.	CASRRAPRVSSYEQYF
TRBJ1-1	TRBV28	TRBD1	CASSSGGTVIEAFF
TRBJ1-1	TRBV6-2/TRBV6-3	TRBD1	CASSSPGQGMNTEAFF
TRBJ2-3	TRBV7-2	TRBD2	CASSGSGGPYTDTQYF
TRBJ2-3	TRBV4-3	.	CASSQDRPPDTQYF
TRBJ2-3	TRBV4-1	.	CASSQENRPPDTQYF
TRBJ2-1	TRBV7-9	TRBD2	CASSLPAGGESNEQFF
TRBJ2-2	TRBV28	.	CASSLVGTGELFF
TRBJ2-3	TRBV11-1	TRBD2	CASSLGLAGAVDTQYF
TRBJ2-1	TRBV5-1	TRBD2	CASSLMLGGRNHEQFF
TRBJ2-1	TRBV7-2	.	CASSPRGGPYNEQFF
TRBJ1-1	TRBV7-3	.	CASSFGGAGTEAFF
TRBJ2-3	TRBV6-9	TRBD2	CASSSPGTSGVTGTDTQYF
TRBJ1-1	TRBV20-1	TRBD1	CSAPKQGANEAFF
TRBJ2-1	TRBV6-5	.	CASSYRGPVEQFF
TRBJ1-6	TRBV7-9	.	CASSFTGSSYNSPLHF
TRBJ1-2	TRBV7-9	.	CASSLGSFNYGYTF
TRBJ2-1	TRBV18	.	CASSTANEQFF
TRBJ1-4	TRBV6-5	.	CASSGELNRVTEKLFF
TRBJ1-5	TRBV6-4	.	CASSSVGGQPQHF
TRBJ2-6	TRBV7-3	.	CASSPEGTGANVLTF
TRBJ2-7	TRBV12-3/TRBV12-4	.	CASSFETGAYEQYF
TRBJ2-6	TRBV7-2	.	CASSRGWLSGANVLTF
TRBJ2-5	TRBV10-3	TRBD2	CAISDGGGPPETQYF
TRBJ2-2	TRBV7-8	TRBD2	CASSLLTSGIGGELFF
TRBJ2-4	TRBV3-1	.	CASSQDFGGSSNIQYF
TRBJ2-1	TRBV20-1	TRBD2	CSPTGGLRNEQFF
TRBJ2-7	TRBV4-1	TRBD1	CASSQSSGTVSYEQYF
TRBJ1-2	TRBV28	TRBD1	CASSLYRGSGYGYTF